This T cell receptor beta chain was obtained from a study of beta chain features in type 1 diabetes. As for the study in general: What patients shared with healthy donors was a similar profile of age, gender and cell yields. The examined sorted cells totaled under 120 million across samples.

Study-wide findings and caveats: People with Type 1 diabetes carried modestly yet significantly shorter TCRB CDR3s in all four CD4+ subsets. Fewer junction insertions and more nucleotide deletions appeared in type 1 diabetes patients.

The CDR3 contains 14 residues. Every sorted population was more than 98% pure. A few counts support this clone. The antigen remains undetermined. The study reverse transcribed the entire isolated RNA, so it sequenced expressed TCRB transcripts. The data were produced by immunoSEQ multiplex PCR, yet TCRdb's version contains in-frame clones alone and is incomplete. The data show hundreds of thousands of clones, more than 12% seen once. The receptor's source is a man between 18 and 35 years old with type 1 diabetes. V and J are TRBV21-1 and TRBJ1-2. TRBV21-1 constitutes a pseudogene. Sequencing was performed on naive CD4+ T cells from blood. The CDR3 spells CASSKDRGTYGYTF. The CDR3 region has the DNA TGTGCCAGCAGCAAAGATCGGGGGACCTATGGCTACACCTTC.